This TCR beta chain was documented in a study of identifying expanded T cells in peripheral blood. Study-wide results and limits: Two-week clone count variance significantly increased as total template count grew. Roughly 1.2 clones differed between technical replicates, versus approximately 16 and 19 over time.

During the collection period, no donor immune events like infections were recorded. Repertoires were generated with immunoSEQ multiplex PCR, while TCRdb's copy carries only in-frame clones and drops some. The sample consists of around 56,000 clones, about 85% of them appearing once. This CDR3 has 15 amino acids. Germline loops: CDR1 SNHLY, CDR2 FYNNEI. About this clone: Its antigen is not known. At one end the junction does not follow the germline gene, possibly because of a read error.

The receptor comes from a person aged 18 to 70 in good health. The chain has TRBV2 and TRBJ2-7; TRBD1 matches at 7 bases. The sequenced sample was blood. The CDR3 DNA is TGTGCCAGCAGCACCTATAGGACAGGAACCTACGTGCAGTACTTC. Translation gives CASSTYRTGTYVQYF. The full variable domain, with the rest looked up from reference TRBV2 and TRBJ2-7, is EPEVTQTPSHQVTQMGQEVILRCVPISNHLYFYWYRQILGQKVEFLVSFYNNEISEKSEIFDDQFSVERPDGSNFTLKIRSTKLEDSAMYFCASSTYRTGTYVQYFGPGTRLTVT.